This TCR beta chain was captured in a study of technical replicates of blood from a few donors. TCRdb keeps only in-frame clones here, not all; method: immunoSEQ multiplex PCR. The sample lists around 79,000 clones, about 90% occurring once. CDR3 length: 14 amino acids. The germline V gene encodes CDR1 SGDLS and CDR2 YYNGEE. With 3 bases removed from V and 6 bases from J, the gap between germline ends came to 15 bases. The receptor was derived from a human donor in good health. Some clones in this sample may be carry-over from other donors' samples. The sample taken for sequencing was T cells isolated from PBMCs. The chain carries TRBV9 and TRBJ1-2, with D tentatively TRBD1 (5 bases). The CDR3: CASSASGGGDGYTF. The DNA for the CDR3 is TGTGCCAGCAGCGCTTCCGGGGGGGGAGATGGCTACACCTTC.